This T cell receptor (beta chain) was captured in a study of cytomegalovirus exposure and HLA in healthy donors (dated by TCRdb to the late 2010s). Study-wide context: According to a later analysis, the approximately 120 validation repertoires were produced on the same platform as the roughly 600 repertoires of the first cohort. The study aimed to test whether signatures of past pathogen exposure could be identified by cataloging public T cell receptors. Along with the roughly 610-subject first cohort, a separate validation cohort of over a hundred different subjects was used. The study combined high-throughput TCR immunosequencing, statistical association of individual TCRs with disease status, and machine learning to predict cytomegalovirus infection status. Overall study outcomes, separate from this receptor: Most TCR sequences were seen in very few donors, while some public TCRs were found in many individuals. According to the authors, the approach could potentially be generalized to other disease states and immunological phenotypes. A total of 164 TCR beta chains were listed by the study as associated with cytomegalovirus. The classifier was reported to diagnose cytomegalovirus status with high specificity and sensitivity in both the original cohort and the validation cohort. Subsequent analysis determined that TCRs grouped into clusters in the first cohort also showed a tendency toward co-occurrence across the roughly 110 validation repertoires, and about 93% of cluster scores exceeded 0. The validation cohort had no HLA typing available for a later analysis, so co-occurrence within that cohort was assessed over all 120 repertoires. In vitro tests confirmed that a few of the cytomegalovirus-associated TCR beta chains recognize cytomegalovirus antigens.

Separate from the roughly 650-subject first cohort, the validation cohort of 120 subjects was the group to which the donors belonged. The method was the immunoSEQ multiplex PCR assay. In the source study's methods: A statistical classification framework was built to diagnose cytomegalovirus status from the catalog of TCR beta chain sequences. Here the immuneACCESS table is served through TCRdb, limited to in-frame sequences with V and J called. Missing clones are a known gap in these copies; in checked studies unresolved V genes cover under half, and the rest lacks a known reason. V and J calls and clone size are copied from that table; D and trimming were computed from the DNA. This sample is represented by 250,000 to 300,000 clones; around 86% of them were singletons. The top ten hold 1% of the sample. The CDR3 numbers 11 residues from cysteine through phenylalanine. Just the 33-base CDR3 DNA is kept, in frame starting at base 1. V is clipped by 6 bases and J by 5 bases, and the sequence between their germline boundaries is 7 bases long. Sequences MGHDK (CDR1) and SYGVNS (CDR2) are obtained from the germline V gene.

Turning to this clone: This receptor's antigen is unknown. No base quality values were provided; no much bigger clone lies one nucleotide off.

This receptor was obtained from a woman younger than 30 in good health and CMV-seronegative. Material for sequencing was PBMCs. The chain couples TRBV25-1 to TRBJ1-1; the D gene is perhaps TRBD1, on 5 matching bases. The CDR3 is CASSPGTEAFF. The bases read TGTGCCAGCAGCCCAGGGACTGAAGCTTTCTTT.